In this sample, the clone carrying this T cell receptor beta chain turned up a few times. The sample belongs to a study of T-cell reconstitution after alpha-beta-depleted transplantation in children. This CDR3 comprises 14 residues. In germline, CDR1 is KGHDR, CDR2 SFDVKD. V was pared by 7 bases and J by 10 bases, with 21 bases between. The authors prepared the TCRbeta library with unique molecular identifiers. A single record per CDR3 protein comes from TCRdb applying MiXCR to the PCR reads. The profile shows 780,000 or so distinct CDR3 sequences, 16% of them singletons. The source material was PBMCs, mostly from graft donor cells, sampled 360 days after TCRalphabeta/CD19-depleted stem cell transplant. The receptor comes from a male patient between 10 and 17 years old who had a stem cell transplant for acute lymphoblastic leukemia, so the T cells may come from the graft donor. This chain joins TRBV24-1 and TRBJ2-5; the D call may be TRBD1 or TRBD2 (5 bases each). CDR3 nucleotides: TGTGCCACCAGCCTCGGGGTGGGGGTCGAGGTCCAGTACTTC. Its translation: CATSLGVGVEVQYF.